The rows below give T cell receptor beta chains drawn from one sample of a study of cytomegalovirus exposure and HLA in healthy donors. Only in-frame clones appear in the TCRdb table, and some are missing; sequencing was by immunoSEQ multiplex PCR. The top ten clones hold under 0.6% of a sample with roughly 240,000 clones, roughly 73% of them seen once. Sequencing was done on a sample of PBMCs. All receptors derive from a boy younger than 18 in good health and CMV-seronegative. Each CDR3 is given with its conserved first and last residue. A D gene is named only where the DNA matches it firmly. A row's size may be missing; if present it is once, few, many or a size class.

abundance,d_gene,j_gene,v_gene,CDR3aa,CDR3nt
.,.,TRBJ1-2,TRBV27,CASSLDRTYYGYTF,TGTGCCAGCAGTTTGGACAGAACCTACTATGGCTACACCTTC
once,.,TRBJ2-3,TRBV10-2,CASARGTDTQYF,TGCGCCAGCGCGAGAGGAACAGATACGCAGTATTTT
once,TRBD1,TRBJ2-7,TRBV6-6,CASSRDREGYEQYF,TGTGCCAGCAGCCGGGACAGGGAAGGCTACGAGCAGTACTTC
.,.,TRBJ1-4,TRBV25-1,CASSEGSGGLEKLFF,TGTGCCAGCAGTGAGGGGTCCGGGGGATTGGAAAAACTGTTTTTT
.,TRBD1,TRBJ1-4,TRBV11-2,CASSREQGIQGANEKLFF,TGTGCCAGCAGCCGTGAACAGGGGATACAAGGGGCTAATGAAAAACTGTTTTTT
.,.,TRBJ1-5,TRBV5-6,CASSLNRVQPQHF,TGTGCCAGCAGCCTGAACAGGGTTCAGCCCCAGCATTTT
.,TRBD1,TRBJ2-1,TRBV18,CASSPDTGTGANEQFF,TGTGCCAGCTCACCCGACACCGGGACAGGGGCCAATGAGCAGTTCTTC
.,.,TRBJ1-2,TRBV10-3,CAIRGSLALGIINYGYTF,TGTGCCATCAGGGGGTCTCTAGCCCTAGGAATCATAAACTATGGCTACACCTTC
.,TRBD2,TRBJ2-1,TRBV10-2,CASRLAGGFYEQFF,TGCGCCAGCCGGCTAGCGGGAGGATTCTATGAGCAGTTCTTC
.,TRBD2,TRBJ2-3,TRBV7-8,CASSLIVAGLRDTQYF,TGTGCCAGCAGCTTAATCGTAGCGGGGCTCAGAGATACGCAGTATTTT
few,.,TRBJ1-3,TRBV30,CAWTTPPSGLNTIYF,TGTGCCTGGACTACACCACCTTCAGGGTTAAACACCATATATTTT
.,TRBD2,TRBJ2-7,TRBV2,CAISGTSALESYEQYF,TGTGCCATCTCCGGGACTAGCGCCCTAGAAAGCTACGAGCAGTACTTC
.,.,TRBJ1-1,TRBV10-1,CARDDSTEAFF,TGCGCCAGGGATGACAGCACTGAAGCTTTCTTT
.,.,TRBJ1-3,TRBV6-1,CASSEIVYSSGNTIYF,TGTGCCAGCAGTGAAATTGTGTATTCCTCTGGAAACACCATATATTTT
.,TRBD2,TRBJ2-7,TRBV6-4,CASSYRGGGAPYEQYF,TGTGCCAGCAGTTATCGTGGCGGGGGAGCGCCCTACGAGCAGTACTTC
.,TRBD1,TRBJ2-6,TRBV18,CASSPRSGQGGGANVLTF,TGTGCCAGCTCACCAAGGTCGGGACAGGGAGGTGGGGCCAACGTCCTGACTTTC
.,.,TRBJ2-7,TRBV19,CASSLRDYEQYF,TGTGCCAGTAGTTTGCGGGATTACGAGCAGTACTTC
.,.,TRBJ1-5,TRBV9,CASSVRSDQPQHF,TGTGCCAGCAGCGTAAGGAGTGATCAGCCCCAGCATTTT
.,.,TRBJ2-7,TRBV5-8,CASSYGGGRAYEQYF,TGTGCCAGCAGTTACGGCGGCGGCAGAGCCTACGAGCAGTACTTC
.,.,TRBJ2-2,TRBV15,CATSRILTGELFF,TGTGCCACCAGCAGAATATTGACAGGGGAGCTGTTTTTT
.,.,TRBJ1-2,TRBV30,CAWRFLREGGGYTF,TGTGCCTGGAGGTTTTTACGTGAGGGTGGCGGCTACACCTTC
.,.,TRBJ2-5,TRBV29-1,CSVGGVSETQYF,TGCAGCGTTGGTGGAGTCTCAGAGACCCAGTACTTC
.,.,TRBJ2-1,TRBV30,CAWSWPRGEQFF,TGTGCCTGGAGTTGGCCTAGGGGTGAGCAGTTCTTC
.,.,TRBJ1-2,TRBV5-1,CASSLGQRYGYTF,TGCGCCAGCAGCTTGGGACAGCGCTATGGCTACACCTTC
.,.,TRBJ2-7,TRBV5-6,CASSLVPSYEQYF,TGTGCCAGCAGCTTGGTTCCTAGTTACGAGCAGTACTTC
.,.,TRBJ1-1,TRBV7-9,CASTLSGRTEAFF,TGTGCCAGCACCCTCTCAGGGAGGACTGAAGCTTTCTTT
.,TRBD1,TRBJ1-1,TRBV7-9,CASSLEQGGTEAFF,TGTGCCAGCAGCTTAGAACAGGGGGGCACTGAAGCTTTCTTT
few,TRBD2,TRBJ2-3,TRBV29-1,CSVGVGLATDTQYF,TGCAGCGTTGGGGTGGGACTAGCCACAGATACGCAGTATTTT
.,TRBD1,TRBJ2-7,TRBV2,CASRETGSTYEQYF,TGTGCCAGCAGGGAGACAGGGAGCACCTACGAGCAGTACTTC
.,.,TRBJ2-2,TRBV6-5,CASSPRDTGELFF,TGTGCCAGCAGCCCCCGTGACACCGGGGAGCTGTTTTTT
.,.,TRBJ1-5,TRBV6-5,CASSYDMNQPQHF,TGTGCCAGCAGTTACGACATGAACCAGCCCCAGCATTTT
.,TRBD1,TRBJ2-5,TRBV5-1,CASSYNLPGQGGQETQYF,TGCGCCAGCAGCTACAACCTCCCGGGACAGGGTGGGCAAGAGACCCAGTACTTC
.,.,TRBJ1-1,TRBV11-3,CASSLLSRGIGEAFF,TGTGCCAGCAGCTTACTATCAAGGGGCATCGGTGAAGCTTTCTTT
.,.,TRBJ1-6,TRBV6-5,CASSPLRAGSSPLHF,TGTGCCAGCAGCCCCCTACGAGCAGGATCCTCACCCCTCCACTTT
once,.,TRBJ1-1,TRBV19,CASSTRTMEAFF,TGTGCCAGTAGTACTCGGACTATGGAAGCTTTCTTT
.,.,TRBJ2-2,TRBV4-1,CASSQGTTQVSRIGTGELFF,TGCGCCAGCAGCCAAGGTACCACTCAGGTTTCGCGAATAGGCACCGGGGAGCTGTTTTTT
once,.,TRBJ2-1,TRBV2,CASSVSREQGEQFF,TGTGCCAGCAGTGTCTCTCGAGAACAGGGTGAGCAGTTCTTC
.,TRBD2,TRBJ2-1,TRBV5-5,CASSLAPSGGYNEQFF,TGTGCCAGCAGCTTGGCACCTAGCGGGGGGTACAATGAGCAGTTCTTC